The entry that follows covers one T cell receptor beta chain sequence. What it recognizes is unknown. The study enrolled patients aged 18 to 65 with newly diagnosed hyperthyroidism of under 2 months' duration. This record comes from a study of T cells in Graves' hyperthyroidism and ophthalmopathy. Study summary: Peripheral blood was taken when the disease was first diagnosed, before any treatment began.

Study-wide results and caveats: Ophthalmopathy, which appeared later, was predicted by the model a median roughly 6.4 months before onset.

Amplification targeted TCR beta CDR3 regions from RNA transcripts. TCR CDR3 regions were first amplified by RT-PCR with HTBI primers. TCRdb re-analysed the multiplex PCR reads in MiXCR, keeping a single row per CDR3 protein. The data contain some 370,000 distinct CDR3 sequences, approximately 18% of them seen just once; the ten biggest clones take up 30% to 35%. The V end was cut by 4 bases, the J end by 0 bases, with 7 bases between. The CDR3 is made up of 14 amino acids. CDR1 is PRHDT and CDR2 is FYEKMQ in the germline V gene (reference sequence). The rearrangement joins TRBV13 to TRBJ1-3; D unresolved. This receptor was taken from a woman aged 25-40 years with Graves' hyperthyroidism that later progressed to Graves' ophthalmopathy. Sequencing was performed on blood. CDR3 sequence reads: CASSSEISGNTIYF. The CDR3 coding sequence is TGTGCCAGCAGCTCAGAGATCTCTGGAAACACCATATATTTT.